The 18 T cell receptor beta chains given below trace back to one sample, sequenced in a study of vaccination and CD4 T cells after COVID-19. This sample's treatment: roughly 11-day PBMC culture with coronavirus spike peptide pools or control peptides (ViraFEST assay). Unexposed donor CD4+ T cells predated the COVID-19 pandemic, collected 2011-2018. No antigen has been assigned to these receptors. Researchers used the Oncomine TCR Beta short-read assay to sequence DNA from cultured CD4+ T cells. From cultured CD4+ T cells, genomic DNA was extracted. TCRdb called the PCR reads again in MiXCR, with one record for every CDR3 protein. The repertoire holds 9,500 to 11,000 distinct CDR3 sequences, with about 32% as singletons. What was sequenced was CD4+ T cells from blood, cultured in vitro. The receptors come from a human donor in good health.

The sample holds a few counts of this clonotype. The DNA of the CDR3 is TGTGCCACCAGTGATCCCCTACTAGCGGGAGTCAATGAGCAGTTCTTC. This sequence encodes CATSDPLLAGVNEQFF. The chain links TRBV24-1 to TRBJ2-1; TRBD2 matches 11 bases. This CDR3 has 16 residues. Losses at the gene ends were 3 bases for V and 6 bases for J; bases not matched to a gene: 6. Germline V gives CDR1 KGHDR, CDR2 SFDVKD.

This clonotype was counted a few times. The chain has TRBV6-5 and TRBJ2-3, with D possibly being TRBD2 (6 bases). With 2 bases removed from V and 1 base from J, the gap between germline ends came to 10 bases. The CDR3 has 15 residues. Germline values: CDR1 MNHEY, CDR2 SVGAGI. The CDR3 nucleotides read TGTGCCAGCAGTTACGGCGGGACTGGCACAGATACGCAGTATTTT. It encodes CASSYGGTGTDTQYF.

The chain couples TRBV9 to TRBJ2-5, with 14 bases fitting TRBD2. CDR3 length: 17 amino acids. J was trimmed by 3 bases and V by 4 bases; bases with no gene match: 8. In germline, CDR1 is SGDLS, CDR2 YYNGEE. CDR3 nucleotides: TGTGCCAGCAGCCCAATCCCGGGACTAGCGGGAGAAGAGACCCAGTACTTC. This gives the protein CASSPIPGLAGEETQYF.

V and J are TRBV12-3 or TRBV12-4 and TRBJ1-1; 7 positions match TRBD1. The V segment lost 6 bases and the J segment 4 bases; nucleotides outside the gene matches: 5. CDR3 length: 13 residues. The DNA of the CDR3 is TGTGCCAGCAGAGACAGGGAGGGCACTGAAGCTTTCTTT. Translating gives CASRDREGTEAFF.

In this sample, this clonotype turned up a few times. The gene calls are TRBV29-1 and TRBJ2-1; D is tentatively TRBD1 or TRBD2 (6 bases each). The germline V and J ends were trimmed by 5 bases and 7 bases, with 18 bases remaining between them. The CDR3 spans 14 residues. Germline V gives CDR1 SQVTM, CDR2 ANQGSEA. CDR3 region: CSVPEGGFGNEQFF. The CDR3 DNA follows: TGCAGCGTTCCGGAGGGGGGTTTCGGGAATGAGCAGTTCTTC.

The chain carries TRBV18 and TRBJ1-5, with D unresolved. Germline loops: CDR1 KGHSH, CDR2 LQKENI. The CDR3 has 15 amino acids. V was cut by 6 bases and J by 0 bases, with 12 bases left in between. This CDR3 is CASSPRPHSNQPQHF. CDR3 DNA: TGTGCCAGCTCCCCGAGGCCGCATAGCAATCAGCCCCAGCATTTT.

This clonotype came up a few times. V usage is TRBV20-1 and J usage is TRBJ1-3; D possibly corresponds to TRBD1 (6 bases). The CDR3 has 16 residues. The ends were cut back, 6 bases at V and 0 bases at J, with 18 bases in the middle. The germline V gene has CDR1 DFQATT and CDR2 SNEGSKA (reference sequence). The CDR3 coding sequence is TGCAGTGCCTTCTCCGGGCAGGGGTCCTCTGGAAACACCATATATTTT. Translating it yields CSAFSGQGSSGNTIYF.

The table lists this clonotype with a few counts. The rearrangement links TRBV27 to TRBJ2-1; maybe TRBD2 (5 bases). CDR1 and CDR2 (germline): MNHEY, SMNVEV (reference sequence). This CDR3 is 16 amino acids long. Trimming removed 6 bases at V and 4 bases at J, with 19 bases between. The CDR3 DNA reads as TGTGCCAGCAGCAGTTCCCGGGCGGGCCCATACAATGAGCAGTTCTTC. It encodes CASSSSRAGPYNEQFF.

The CDR3 DNA follows: TGCGCCAGCAGCTTGGGACAGGGGATTGGGCAAGAGACCCAGTACTTC. Translated, it gives CASSLGQGIGQETQYF. The V and J genes are TRBV5-1 and TRBJ2-5; 8 nucleotides align to TRBD1. The CDR3 is 16 amino acids. Trimming removed 0 bases from V and 2 bases from J; junction bases left unmatched: 6. Germline-derived CDR1 and CDR2 are SGHRS and YFSETQ.

The CDR3: CASSQGGSTDTQYF. The CDR3 coding sequence is TGTGCCAGCAGCCAAGGCGGTAGCACAGATACGCAGTATTTT. The chain has TRBV4-2 and TRBJ2-3, with D uncertain. CDR1 and CDR2 from the germline V gene are LGHNA and YNFKEQ. V was clipped by 1 base and J by 0 bases, with 5 bases between them. The CDR3 has 14 amino acids.

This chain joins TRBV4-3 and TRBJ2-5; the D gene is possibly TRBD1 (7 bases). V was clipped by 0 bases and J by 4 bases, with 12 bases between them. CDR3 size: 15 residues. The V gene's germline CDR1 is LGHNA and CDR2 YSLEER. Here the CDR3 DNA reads TGCGCCAGCAGCCAAGATGGAGGGGGCGTAGAGACCCAGTACTTC. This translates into CASSQDGGGVETQYF.

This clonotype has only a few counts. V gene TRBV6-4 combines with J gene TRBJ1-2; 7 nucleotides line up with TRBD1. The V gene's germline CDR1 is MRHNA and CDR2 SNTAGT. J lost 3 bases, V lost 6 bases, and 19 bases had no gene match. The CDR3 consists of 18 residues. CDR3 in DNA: TGTGCCAGCAGCCAAACCGGGACAGAGAGTTACCAACACTATGGCTACACCTTC. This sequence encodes CASSQTGTESYQHYGYTF.

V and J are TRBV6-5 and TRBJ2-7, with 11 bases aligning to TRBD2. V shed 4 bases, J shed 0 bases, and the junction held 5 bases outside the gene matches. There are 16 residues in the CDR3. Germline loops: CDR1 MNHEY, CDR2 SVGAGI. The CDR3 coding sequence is TGTGCCAGCAGTTTCCCACTAGCGGGGGTCTCCTACGAGCAGTACTTC. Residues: CASSFPLAGVSYEQYF.

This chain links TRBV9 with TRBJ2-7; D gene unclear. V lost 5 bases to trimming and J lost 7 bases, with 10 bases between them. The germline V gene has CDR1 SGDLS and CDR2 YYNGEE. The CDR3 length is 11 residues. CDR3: CASSSIGEQYF. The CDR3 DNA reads TGTGCCAGCAGTTCCATAGGGGAGCAGTACTTC.

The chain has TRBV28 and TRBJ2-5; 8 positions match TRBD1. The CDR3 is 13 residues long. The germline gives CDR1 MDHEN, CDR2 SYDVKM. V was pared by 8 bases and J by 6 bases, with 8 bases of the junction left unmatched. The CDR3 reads CASLQGGWQTQYF. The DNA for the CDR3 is TGTGCCAGCCTACAGGGGGGTTGGCAGACCCAGTACTTC. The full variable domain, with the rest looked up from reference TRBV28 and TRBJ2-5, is DVKVTQSSRYLVKRTGEKVFLECVQDMDHENMFWYRQDPGLGLRLIYFSYDVKMKEKGDIPEGYSVSREKKERFSLILESASTNQTSMYLCASLQGGWQTQYFGPGTRLLVL.

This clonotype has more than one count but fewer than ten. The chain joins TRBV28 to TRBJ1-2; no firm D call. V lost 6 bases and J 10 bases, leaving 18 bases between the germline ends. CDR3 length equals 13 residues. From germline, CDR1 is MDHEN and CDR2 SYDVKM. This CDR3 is CASSPGWPPPYTF. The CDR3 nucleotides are TGTGCCAGCAGCCCCGGTTGGCCCCCTCCCTACACCTTC.

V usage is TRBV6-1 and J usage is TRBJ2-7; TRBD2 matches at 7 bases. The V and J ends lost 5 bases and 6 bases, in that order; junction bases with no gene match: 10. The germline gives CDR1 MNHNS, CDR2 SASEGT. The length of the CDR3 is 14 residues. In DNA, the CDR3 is TGTGCCAGCAGTCCCTCGCACGGGGGGACCGAGCAGTACTTC. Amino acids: CASSPSHGGTEQYF.

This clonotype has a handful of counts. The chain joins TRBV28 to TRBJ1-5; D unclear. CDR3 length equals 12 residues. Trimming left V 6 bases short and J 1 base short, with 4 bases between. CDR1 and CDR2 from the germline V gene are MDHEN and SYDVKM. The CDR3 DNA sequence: TGTGCCAGCAGATGGAGCAATCAGCCCCAGCATTTT. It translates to CASRWSNQPQHF.